The rows below give T cell receptor beta chains drawn from one sample of a study of read filtering for tumor transcriptome and immune sequencing. Each CDR3 protein is one row after TCRdb ran MiXCR on the reads. The sample gives tens of thousands of distinct CDR3 sequences, over 11% of which show up once; around 43% is in the top ten. Material: a population of CD138-negative cells sorted from bone marrow. These receptors were obtained from a donor at least 40 years old with multiple myeloma. The CDR3 runs from the conserved cysteine through the conserved F or W. Each record gives: CDR3 DNA, CDR3 protein, D gene, V gene, J gene, clone size. The D gene is left open where the match is weak. Size is omitted from some rows. Given values are once, few, many or a class for expanded clones.

DNA: TGTGCCAGCAGTATAACTGAGACCCAGTACTTC; CDR3: CASSITETQYF; D: .; V: TRBV6-6; J: TRBJ2-5; size: few
DNA: TGCAGCGTTGGGAACACCGGGGAGCTGTTTTTT; CDR3: CSVGNTGELFF; D: .; V: TRBV29-1; J: TRBJ2-2; size: many
DNA: TGCAGTGCTAGAAAGGACAGGGGTTCTAACTATGGCTACACCTTC; CDR3: CSARKDRGSNYGYTF; D: TRBD1; V: TRBV20-1; J: TRBJ1-2; size: many
DNA: TGTGCCAGCAGCGTAGGACTCAACTATGACGAGCAGTACTTC; CDR3: CASSVGLNYDEQYF; D: .; V: TRBV9; J: TRBJ2-7; size: .
DNA: TGTGCCAGCAGCGCGGGACTAGCGGATATCTCCTACAATGAGCAGTTCTTC; CDR3: CASSAGLADISYNEQFF; D: TRBD2; V: TRBV6-5; J: TRBJ2-1; size: many
DNA: TGCGCCAGCAGCCAAGAGGATAGGGATGAGCAGTTCTTC; CDR3: CASSQEDRDEQFF; D: .; V: TRBV4-1; J: TRBJ2-1; size: many
DNA: TGTGCCAGCAGCCACTTAGGGGGGTCGCACAATGAGCCGTTCTTC; CDR3: CASSHLGGSHNEPFF; D: .; V: TRBV7-8; J: TRBJ2-1; size: few
DNA: TGTGCTAGTGGTTTGTCTTCGAGACAGAGTAGCAATCAGCCCCAGCATTTT; CDR3: CASGLSSRQSSNQPQHF; D: .; V: TRBV12-5; J: TRBJ1-5; size: few
DNA: TGCAGTGAGCAGGGACAGGATCCCTACGAGCAGTACTTC; CDR3: CSEQGQDPYEQYF; D: TRBD1; V: TRBV20-1; J: TRBJ2-7; size: few
DNA: TGCGCCAGCAGCTTCCGGGACTCAGCCTACGAGCAGTACTTC; CDR3: CASSFRDSAYEQYF; D: .; V: TRBV5-1; J: TRBJ2-7; size: .
DNA: TGCGCCAGCAGGGGGACTAGCATGTACGAGCAGTACTTC; CDR3: CASRGTSMYEQYF; D: TRBD2; V: TRBV10-2; J: TRBJ2-7; size: many
DNA: TGTGCCAGCAGCTTGCGCGGGCGAGGCACAGATACGCAGTATTTT; CDR3: CASSLRGRGTDTQYF; D: .; V: TRBV5-6; J: TRBJ2-3; size: many
DNA: TGTGCCAGCAGCGGCCCGGGGAACACTGAAGCTTTCTTT; CDR3: CASSGPGNTEAFF; D: .; V: TRBV11-3; J: TRBJ1-1; size: many
DNA: TGCAGCGTCGGCGGAGCTTTGAACACTGAAGCTTTCTTT; CDR3: CSVGGALNTEAFF; D: .; V: TRBV29-1; J: TRBJ1-1; size: many
DNA: TGTGCCAGCAGCTTACGGGCTAGCGGGAGTTATGAGCAGTTCTTC; CDR3: CASSLRASGSYEQFF; D: TRBD2; V: TRBV7-9; J: TRBJ2-1; size: many
DNA: TGCGCCACCTCGGGACAGACCGGGGAGCTGTTTTTT; CDR3: CATSGQTGELFF; D: TRBD1; V: TRBV5-1; J: TRBJ2-2; size: .
DNA: TGTGCCAGCAGCTCGGCGGCAGGGCAGGGTGAGCAGTTCTTC; CDR3: CASSSAAGQGEQFF; D: .; V: TRBV11-2; J: TRBJ2-1; size: .
DNA: TGTGCCAGCAGCTCCTCTAACGGAGGGGGCACCGGGGAGCTGTTTTTT; CDR3: CASSSSNGGGTGELFF; D: .; V: TRBV7-9; J: TRBJ2-2; size: .
DNA: TGTGCCAGCAGCCCCTCAATGGATCAGCCCCAGCATTTT; CDR3: CASSPSMDQPQHF; D: .; V: TRBV7-9; J: TRBJ1-5; size: few
DNA: TGTGCCTGGAGGGGAGCGGGAGGGGGCAATGAGCAGTTCTTC; CDR3: CAWRGAGGGNEQFF; D: TRBD2; V: TRBV30; J: TRBJ2-1; size: .
DNA: TGCAGTGCTGGAGCTAGCGGAACCTACGAGCAGTACTTC; CDR3: CSAGASGTYEQYF; D: TRBD2; V: TRBV20-1; J: TRBJ2-7; size: many
DNA: TGTGCCAGCAAGGGGAGGCCAGGGTACGAGCAGTACTTC; CDR3: CASKGRPGYEQYF; D: .; V: TRBV5-6; J: TRBJ2-7; size: many
DNA: TGCAGTGGGCAACCGAGCGGGCTGAATGAGCAGTTCTTC; CDR3: CSGQPSGLNEQFF; D: .; V: TRBV20-1; J: TRBJ2-1; size: many
DNA: TGTGCCAGCATCAGAAACAATGAGCAGTTCTTC; CDR3: CASIRNNEQFF; D: .; V: TRBV6-2/TRBV6-3; J: TRBJ2-1; size: many
DNA: TGCAGCGTTGAATCTCAAGACAGGTCAGGGAACTACGAGCAGTACTTC; CDR3: CSVESQDRSGNYEQYF; D: .; V: TRBV29-1; J: TRBJ2-7; size: many
DNA: TGTGCCAGCAGGGGGGGGGGGGGCGCAGATACGCAGTATTTT; CDR3: CASRGGGGADTQYF; D: .; V: TRBV6-5; J: TRBJ2-3; size: many
DNA: TGCAGCGCCCCGACAGGGGGAAACTATGGCTACACCTTC; CDR3: CSAPTGGNYGYTF; D: TRBD1; V: TRBV29-1; J: TRBJ1-2; size: few